This T cell receptor beta chain is from a study of blood T cell repertoires in COVID-19. TCRdb keeps only in-frame clones here, not all; method: immunoSEQ multiplex PCR. The table shows a few hundred thousand clones, with about 90% occurring only once. Cohorts were based on clinical histories the participants reported. Recovered Cohort 3 donors showed two negative PCRs, clearance, or symptom resolution. CDR3 length: 15 residues. Germline loops: CDR1 SGHTA, CDR2 FQGNSA. The germline V and J ends were trimmed by 5 bases and 1 base, with 11 bases remaining between them. The chain links TRBV7-2 to TRBJ2-2; weak D call: TRBD2 (6 bases). The clonotype was recovered from a woman younger than 45 who had recovered from COVID-19. The specimen was PBMCs or T cells enriched from blood (not recorded which). For the CDR3, the DNA is TGTGCCAGCAGCGGAGGGACCCGGAACACCGGGGAGCTGTTTTTT. Translating gives CASSGGTRNTGELFF.